Shown below are 9 T cell receptor beta chains from a single sample sequenced in a study of blood T cell repertoires in COVID-19. Assay: immunoSEQ multiplex PCR; the TCRdb copy retains only in-frame clones and omits some. Here the sample spans about 300,000 clones, around 86% being singletons. The sequencing input was peripheral blood. Source of these receptors: a woman aged 45 to 65 with acute or convalescent COVID-19.

This clone was recorded once. This chain joins TRBV18 and TRBJ2-7; 7 nucleotides align to TRBD1. In germline, CDR1 is KGHSH, CDR2 LQKENI. This CDR3 is built from 15 residues. J was trimmed by 3 bases and V by 3 bases; bases with no gene match: 8. CDR3 loop: CASSPTGVRNYEQYF. CDR3 bases: TGTGCCAGCTCACCCACAGGGGTAAGAAACTACGAGCAGTACTTC.

This clone was observed once. The CDR3 DNA follows: TGTGCCAGCAGCGTAAGCCTTGCAGTGGGGGGACAAGAGACCCAGTACTTC. This sequence encodes CASSVSLAVGGQETQYF. The chain carries TRBV9 and TRBJ2-5, with D maybe TRBD2 (6 bases). CDR1 is SGDLS and CDR2 is YYNGEE in the germline V gene. The CDR3 extends over 17 amino acids. Trimming pared 1 base from V and 2 bases from J, leaving 18 bases between. Looking up the rest from reference TRBV9 and TRBJ2-5 gives the full variable domain: DSGVTQTPKHLITATGQRVTLRCSPRSGDLSVYWYQQSLDQGLQFLIQYYNGEERAKGNILERFSAQQFPDLHSELNLSSLELGDSALYFCASSVSLAVGGQETQYFGPGTRLLVL.

The chain is built from TRBV6-2 or TRBV6-3 and TRBJ1-2; TRBD1 matches at 8 bases. The CDR3 totals 15 residues. The V gene end was trimmed by 5 bases and the J gene end by 4 bases; junction bases not matched to a gene: 9. From germline, CDR1 is MNHEY and CDR2 SVGEGT. CDR3 amino acids: CASSGQGDSFYGYTF. The CDR3 nucleotides are TGTGCCAGCAGTGGACAGGGCGATAGCTTCTATGGCTACACCTTC.

V and J are TRBV7-2 and TRBJ2-6; D call uncertain. Trimming took off 8 bases at V and 0 bases at J, with 11 bases between the two ends. The germline gives CDR1 SGHTA, CDR2 FQGNSA. This CDR3 is 15 amino acids long. The CDR3 DNA sequence: TGTGCCAGCCCGGAAAGCGCCTCTGGGGCCAACGTCCTGACTTTC. Its translation is CASPESASGANVLTF. Based on the CDR3 plus reference TRBV7-2 and TRBJ2-6, the full variable domain is GAGVSQSPSNKVTEKGKDVELRCDPISGHTALYWYRQSLGQGLEFLIYFQGNSAPDKSGLPSDRFSAERTGGSVSTLTIQRTQQEDSAVYLCASPESASGANVLTFGAGSRLTVL.

The rearrangement links TRBV28 to TRBJ2-7; 9 bases are a match to TRBD1. The CDR3 is made up of 14 amino acids. Germline loops: CDR1 MDHEN, CDR2 SYDVKM. V lost 6 bases to trimming and J lost 0 bases; unmatched junction nucleotides: 3. The CDR3 is CASRGQGNSYEQYF. DNA of the CDR3: TGTGCCAGCAGGGGACAGGGCAACTCCTACGAGCAGTACTTC. Full variable domain (missing parts from reference TRBV28 and TRBJ2-7): DVKVTQSSRYLVKRTGEKVFLECVQDMDHENMFWYRQDPGLGLRLIYFSYDVKMKEKGDIPEGYSVSREKKERFSLILESASTNQTSMYLCASRGQGNSYEQYFGPGTRLTVT.

The chain is built from TRBV9 and TRBJ2-1, with 11 bases matching TRBD2. Looked up from germline, CDR1 is SGDLS and CDR2 is YYNGEE. The CDR3 is 16 amino acids. The junction had 8 bases not matched to a gene; V was cut back by 4 bases and J by 5 bases. The chain's CDR3 is CASSSLAGGNNNEQFF. The CDR3 DNA reads as TGTGCCAGCAGCTCCCTAGCGGGAGGCAATAACAATGAGCAGTTCTTC.

The V and J genes are TRBV4-1 and TRBJ2-7; D possibly corresponds to TRBD2 (6 bases). CDR1 and CDR2 from the germline V gene are MGHRA and YSYEKL. This CDR3 is 17 amino acids long. V shed 0 bases and J shed 0 bases, with 15 bases lying between them. The CDR3 bases are TGCGCCAGCAGCCAAGATGGGGCGGGGCCGAGCTCCTACGAGCAGTACTTC. It is translated as CASSQDGAGPSSYEQYF.

J is TRBJ2-2 and V is TRBV21-1; TRBD2, the table's D call, lacks a check against the DNA. TRBV21-1 is deemed a pseudogene. CDR3 length: 17 residues. The CDR3: CASSKDPTGSHTGELFF. CDR3 DNA sequence: TGTGCCAGCAGCAAAGACCCCACCGGGAGCCACACCGGGGAGCTGTTTTTT.

The chain recombines TRBV7-9 with TRBJ2-7, with TRBD1 matching 7 bases. Germline loops: CDR1 SEHNR, CDR2 FQNEAQ (reference sequence). This CDR3 contains 14 residues. The V gene end was trimmed by 4 bases and the J gene end by 2 bases; junction bases not matched to a gene: 5. CDR3 amino acids: CASSSWDSAYEQYF. For the CDR3, the DNA is TGTGCCAGCAGCTCGTGGGACAGCGCCTACGAGCAGTACTTC.